This T cell receptor (beta chain) was sequenced for a study of blood T cell repertoires in COVID-19. Whole-study context: The United States, Italy and Spain were the sources of the acute and convalescent COVID-19 samples. In each case, the material was cDNA or gDNA derived from T cells, B-cell-depleted T cells, or PBMCs.

Trimming took 4 bases from V and 3 from J, leaving 20 bases between them. Germline V CDR1 and CDR2: SGHDT, YYEEEE. The CDR3 contains 16 residues. This clone was seen ten or more times. In the authors' methods: From reference gene primer amplification, estimates of nucleated cell counts were derived. Here immunoSEQ multiplex PCR was the method, and the copy in TCRdb shows in-frame clones only, minus some. The D gene and trimming were derived from the DNA, and the V and J assignments and clone size from that table. The table lists about 81,000 clones, about 83% of them singletons. Material: peripheral blood. This chain uses TRBV5-6 with TRBJ2-7; D is possibly TRBD1 (5 bases). This clonotype originated in a woman aged 70-85 years with acute or convalescent COVID-19. The CDR3 DNA reads as TGTGCCAGCAGCGGCCCACAGACAGCCGAACACTACGAGCAGTACGTC. Protein: CASSGPQTAEHYEQYV.